The 32 T cell receptor beta chains below were found in one sample sequenced in a study of vaccination and CD4 T cells after COVID-19. The antigens for these receptors are not known. Sequenced with the Oncomine TCR Beta short-read assay was DNA taken from cultured CD4+ T cells. TCRdb reanalysed the PCR reads using MiXCR and keeps one entry per CDR3 protein. The repertoire holds 16,000 or so distinct CDR3 sequences, with just under 55% as singletons. As for treatment: approximately nine-day PBMC culture with coronavirus spike peptide pools or control peptides (ViraFEST assay). Sequencing input: CD4+ T cells from blood, cultured in vitro. These receptors were taken from a human donor who had recovered from COVID-19.

This clonotype was recorded a few times. CDR3 sequence reads: CASSPVGGGLAGTYEQYF. The CDR3 DNA is TGTGCCAGCAGCCCGGTCGGGGGGGGACTAGCGGGGACCTACGAGCAGTACTTC. The rearrangement links TRBV6-1 to TRBJ2-7, with 13 positions matching TRBD2. The CDR3 totals 18 residues. Trimming cost V 6 bases and J 2 bases; bases outside gene matches: 13. CDR1 MNHNS and CDR2 SASEGT come from the germline V gene.

The chain carries TRBV30 and TRBJ1-2; possible D gene TRBD1, 6 bases. The V gene lost 0 bases and the J gene lost 5 bases, with 16 bases spanning the gap. From germline, CDR1 is GTSNPN and CDR2 SVGIG (reference sequence). The CDR3 is 15 residues long. Here the CDR3 reads CAWSVSSGAPYGYTF. Written as DNA, the CDR3 is TGTGCCTGGAGTGTTTCCTCGGGGGCCCCTTATGGCTACACCTTC.

The V call is TRBV27, the J call TRBJ2-7, with D unresolved. V lost 8 bases and J lost 7, with 15 bases in between. The germline gives CDR1 MNHEY, CDR2 SMNVEV (reference sequence). The CDR3 runs to 12 residues. The CDR3 spells CASPERPKEQYF. The CDR3 nucleotides are TGTGCCAGCCCCGAGCGTCCTAAGGAGCAGTACTTC.

The CDR3 is CASSGNRGTVGQETQYF. The CDR3 bases are TGCGCCAGCAGTGGTAACAGGGGTACCGTTGGTCAAGAGACCCAGTACTTC. The chain couples TRBV10-1 to TRBJ2-5; TRBD1 agrees at 7 bases. The CDR3 is 17 residues long. Germline loops: CDR1 WNHNN, CDR2 SYGVQD (reference sequence). V lost 4 bases and J lost 2; bases outside the gene matches: 13.

The chain has TRBV19 and TRBJ2-1; D may be TRBD1 (5 bases). The end of the DNA fits TRBJ2-7 better, so the J call may be wrong. This CDR3 has 15 amino acids. CDR1 is LNHDA, CDR2 SQIVND, per germline (reference sequence). CDR3 protein: CATPTRRGRQVEQYF. CDR3 coding DNA: TGTGCCACTCCCACCCGTAGGGGCCGTCAGGTCGAGCAGTACTTC.

This clonotype was counted only a few times. This chain joins TRBV7-2 and TRBJ1-5; tentatively, D is TRBD1 (5 bases). V lost 3 bases and J lost 5, with 8 bases in between. CDR1 and CDR2 (germline): SGHTA, FQGNSA. The CDR3 covers 13 residues. The CDR3 nucleotides are TGTGCCAGCAGCTTTGGGACTGATCAGCCCCAGCATTTT. Its translation: CASSFGTDQPQHF.

The chain recombines TRBV7-3 with TRBJ1-1, with D hard to call. This CDR3 is built from 15 residues. The germline V and J ends were trimmed by 1 base and 0 bases, with 9 bases remaining between them. Germline V lookup: CDR1 SGHTA, CDR2 FQGTGA. CDR3 nucleotide sequence: TGTGCCAGCAGCTTAAGTCCGGTCATGAACACTGAAGCTTTCTTT. Translating it yields CASSLSPVMNTEAFF.

CDR3 region: CASSLGGRTSTDTQYF. The CDR3 DNA follows: TGCGCCAGCAGCTTGGGGGGACGCACTAGCACAGATACGCAGTATTTT. J is TRBJ2-3 and V is TRBV5-1; D possibly uses TRBD1 or TRBD2 (5 bases each). This CDR3 has 16 amino acids. V was pared by 0 bases and J by 0 bases, with 11 bases between. CDR1 is SGHRS and CDR2 is YFSETQ in the germline V gene.

This sequence joins TRBV6-1 and TRBJ1-4; 7 nucleotides match TRBD1. CDR3 length: 14 amino acids. V was clipped by 6 bases and J by 0 bases; unmatched bases: 1. Looked up from germline, CDR1 is MNHNS and CDR2 is SASEGT. The CDR3 is CASSGTATNEKLFF. DNA for the CDR3: TGTGCCAGCAGCGGGACAGCAACTAATGAAAAACTGTTTTTT.

This clonotype was detected only a few times. The chain combines TRBV20-1 with TRBJ1-5; the D gene is possibly TRBD1 (5 bases). Germline loops: CDR1 DFQATT, CDR2 SNEGSKA (reference sequence). The CDR3 is 15 residues long. Trimming removed 6 bases from V and 1 base from J, with 16 bases in between. In DNA form, the CDR3 reads TGCAGTGCAAGCGACGGGGGAAGAAGCAATCAGCCCCAGCATTTT. Its protein is CSASDGGRSNQPQHF.

This clonotype was seen a few times. V usage is TRBV6-1 and J usage is TRBJ1-5; D uncertain. The CDR3 loop spans 13 amino acids. The germline gives CDR1 MNHNS, CDR2 SASEGT. V lost 8 bases, J lost 0 bases, and 8 bases lay in between. The CDR3: CASSAYSNQPQHF. CDR3 DNA sequence: TGTGCCAGCTCGGCCTATAGCAATCAGCCCCAGCATTTT.

Remarks on this clonotype: At one end the junction does not follow the germline gene, possibly because of a read error. The J gene is TRBJ2-3, the V gene TRBV7-7; TRBD1 aligns across 8 bases. Germline V gives CDR1 SSHAT, CDR2 FNYEAQ (reference sequence). This CDR3 is built from 15 residues. The CDR3 DNA reads TGTGCTAGCAGCCAGGGGACAGGCCGCACAGATACGCAGTATTTT. Translated, it gives CASSQGTGRTDTQYF.

CDR3 nucleotides: TGTGCCAGCAGCTCAGATAGTGGCGGGAGTAAAAATTGTCATGAGCAGTTCTTC. Translating gives CASSSDSGGSKNCHEQFF. J is TRBJ2-1 and V is TRBV7-4; 7 nucleotides match TRBD2. This CDR3 is 18 amino acids long. CDR1 and CDR2 (germline): SGHVT, SQSDAQ. Unmatched junction bases numbered 20, after V lost 4 bases and J lost 8 bases. The whole variable domain, filled in from reference TRBV7-4 and TRBJ2-1, reads GAGVSQSPRYKVAKRGRDVALRCDSISGHVTLYWYRQTLGQGSEVLTYSQSDAQRDKSGRPSGRFSAERPERSVSTLKIQRTEQGDSAVYLCASSSDSGGSKNCHEQFFGPGTRLTVL.

This clonotype is a singleton in its sample. This rearrangement joins TRBV28 to TRBJ1-2; D uncertain. The CDR3 sequence is 11 residues long. The ends were cut back, 6 bases at V and 6 bases at J, with 8 bases in the middle. Germline CDR1 reads MDHEN; CDR2 reads SYDVKM. In DNA form, the CDR3 reads TGTGCCAGCAGAGTCCGGGATGGCTACACCTTC. It encodes CASRVRDGYTF.

This clonotype has just a few counts. The rearrangement links TRBV4-2 to TRBJ2-3; 7 bases fit TRBD2. Germline CDR1 is LGHNA and CDR2 is YNFKEQ. This CDR3 has 16 residues. With 0 bases clipped from V and 5 bases from J, the junction kept 8 bases outside the gene matches. The CDR3 here is CASSQDVREMRDTQYF. Written as DNA, the CDR3 is TGTGCCAGCAGCCAAGATGTGCGGGAGATGAGAGATACGCAGTATTTT.

This clonotype is judged medium-sized. The rearrangement links TRBV30 to TRBJ1-3, with D possibly TRBD1 on 6 matching bases. Trimming took 3 bases from V and 0 from J, leaving 12 bases between them. This CDR3 has 15 amino acids. Per germline, CDR1 GTSNPN and CDR2 SVGIG (reference sequence). The CDR3 region is CAWRLKDSSGNTIYF. CDR3 bases: TGTGCCTGGAGACTTAAGGACAGCTCTGGAAACACCATATATTTT.

This clonotype came up a few times. The chain links TRBV19 to TRBJ1-2; the D gene is possibly TRBD1 (5 bases). Per the germline V gene, CDR1 is LNHDA and CDR2 is SQIVND (reference sequence). V was trimmed by 6 bases and J by 1 base, leaving 21 bases between them. The CDR3 contains 17 residues. This chain's CDR3 is CASSFAGRSEINYGYTF. CDR3 bases: TGTGCCAGTAGCTTTGCAGGGCGCAGCGAAATTAACTATGGCTACACCTTC.

The rearrangement joins TRBV7-2 to TRBJ1-2; no clear D gene. This CDR3 comprises 15 residues. Germline CDR1 reads SGHTA; CDR2 reads FQGNSA. V gave up 1 base and J gave up 2 bases, with 11 bases separating them. CDR3 in amino acids: CASSLDASTNYGYTF. For the CDR3, the DNA is TGTGCCAGCAGCTTAGACGCATCTACAAACTATGGCTACACCTTC.

The CDR3 region has the DNA TGTGCCAGTAGTCAGCGGGAGGGCGATACGCAGTATTTT. This encodes CASSQREGDTQYF. The rearrangement links TRBV19 to TRBJ2-3; 10 nucleotides match TRBD2. This CDR3 contains 13 residues. Germline loops: CDR1 LNHDA, CDR2 SQIVND (reference sequence). J gave up 6 bases and V 5 bases, and 2 bases lay outside the gene matches. The variable domain in full, with the rest retrieved from reference TRBV19 and TRBJ2-3, is DGGITQSPKYLFRKEGQNVTLSCEQNLNHDAMYWYRQDPGQGLRLIYYSQIVNDFQKGDIAEGYSVSREKKESFPLTVTSAQKNPTAFYLCASSQREGDTQYFGPGTRLTVL.

This clonotype was seen more than once but under ten times. CDR3 sequence (DNA): TGTGCCAGCAGTGGAGGGGGCGGCACCGGGGAGCTGTTTTTT. Translated: CASSGGGGTGELFF. V is TRBV25-1 and J is TRBJ2-2; 7 nucleotides align to TRBD1. V shed 4 bases and J 4 bases; nucleotides not matched to a gene: 3. This CDR3 is built from 14 residues. Germline loops: CDR1 MGHDK, CDR2 SYGVNS. Looking up the rest from reference TRBV25-1 and TRBJ2-2 gives the full variable domain: EADIYQTPRYLVIGTGKKITLECSQTMGHDKMYWYQQDPGMELHLIHYSYGVNSTEKGDLSSESTVSRIRTEHFPLTLESARPSHTSQYLCASSGGGGTGELFFGEGSRLTVL.

This clonotype was picked up a small number of times. J is TRBJ1-6 and V is TRBV6-1, with 8 bases fitting TRBD1. The CDR3 runs to 14 residues. CDR1 MNHNS and CDR2 SASEGT come from the germline V gene. Trimming cost V 7 bases and J 4 bases; bases outside gene matches: 3. The CDR3 DNA sequence: TGTGCCAGCATTGACAGGGGATATAATTCACCCCTCCACTTT. This encodes CASIDRGYNSPLHF.

For the CDR3, the DNA is TGCAGTGCTAGAGATGGGGGACAGGGTAGGAGTCAGCCCCAGCATTTT. Translating it yields CSARDGGQGRSQPQHF. The V and J genes are TRBV20-1 and TRBJ1-5; TRBD1 matches at 9 bases. The J segment lost 6 bases and the V segment lost 0 bases, leaving 9 bases of the junction unmatched. Germline CDR1 DFQATT, CDR2 SNEGSKA (reference sequence). The CDR3 covers 16 residues.

CDR3 in amino acids: CSAWGTSGKYNEQFF. CDR3 DNA: TGCAGTGCTTGGGGGACTAGCGGGAAGTACAATGAGCAGTTCTTC. The gene calls are TRBV20-1 and TRBJ2-1, with TRBD2 identical over 13 bases. J was trimmed by 4 bases and V by 5 bases; bases with no gene match: 5. The CDR3 extends over 15 amino acids. The germline CDR1 and CDR2 sequences are DFQATT and SNEGSKA (reference sequence).

The CDR3 sequence: CASSVVGQYNEQFF. The CDR3 nucleotides are TGTGCCAGCAGCGTAGTCGGGCAGTACAATGAGCAGTTCTTC. This chain links TRBV9 with TRBJ2-1; D is uncertain. V was pared by 0 bases and J by 4 bases, with 8 bases between. CDR3 length: 14 residues. The germline gives CDR1 SGDLS, CDR2 YYNGEE.

The chain is built from TRBV12-3 or TRBV12-4 and TRBJ1-5; possible D gene TRBD1, 5 bases. This CDR3 is built from 13 residues. V lost 1 base to trimming and J lost 6 bases, with 7 bases between them. The CDR3 loop is CASSLERGQPQHF. Written as DNA, the CDR3 is TGTGCCAGCAGTTTAGAAAGGGGTCAGCCCCAGCATTTT.

The J gene is TRBJ1-5, the V gene TRBV6-1; no definite D call. Germline V gives CDR1 MNHNS, CDR2 SASEGT. V was pared by 10 bases and J by 0 bases, with 10 bases between. The CDR3 is 13 residues long. The CDR3 spells CATEIYSNQPQHF. CDR3 nucleotide sequence: TGTGCCACAGAGATCTATAGCAATCAGCCCCAGCATTTT.

V is TRBV6-1 and J is TRBJ1-6; a possible D gene is TRBD1 (6 bases). The length of the CDR3 is 14 residues. CDR1 and CDR2 from the germline V gene are MNHNS and SASEGT. With 6 bases removed from V and 8 bases from J, the gap between germline ends came to 14 bases. CDR3 loop: CASSRGLEDSPLHF. CDR3 DNA sequence: TGTGCCAGCAGCAGGGGCCTCGAAGATTCACCCCTCCACTTT.

The chain has TRBV12-3 or TRBV12-4 and TRBJ2-4; no reliable D call. The V end lost 1 base, the J end lost 8 bases, and 12 bases lay between the germline ends. The CDR3 sequence is 14 residues long. The CDR3 DNA reads as TGTGCCAGCAGTTTAGGTCCCAATCGGGACATTCAGTACTTC. Its translation is CASSLGPNRDIQYF.

This chain joins TRBV20-1 and TRBJ1-5; D not certain. The CDR3 length is 12 residues. V lost 4 bases to trimming and J lost 2 bases, with 6 bases between them. The germline V gene has CDR1 DFQATT and CDR2 SNEGSKA (reference sequence). The CDR3 loop is CSAIKGNQPQHF. The CDR3, as DNA: TGCAGTGCTATTAAAGGCAATCAGCCCCAGCATTTT.

V usage is TRBV28 and J usage is TRBJ2-1; tentative D call: TRBD2 (5 bases). The germline V and J ends were trimmed by 4 bases and 5 bases, with 18 bases remaining between them. Germline lookup yields CDR1 MDHEN and CDR2 SYDVKM. This CDR3 spans 16 amino acids. The CDR3: CASSSLLSGSNNEQFF. The CDR3, as DNA: TGTGCCAGCAGTTCCCTGTTGAGCGGATCTAACAATGAGCAGTTCTTC.

This clonotype was picked up a small number of times. The rearrangement links TRBV20-1 to TRBJ2-7, with 10 bases that match TRBD1. V was pared by 4 bases and J by 6 bases, with 6 bases of the junction left unmatched. The CDR3 sequence is 13 residues long. The germline V gene encodes CDR1 DFQATT and CDR2 SNEGSKA (reference sequence). The CDR3 bases are TGCAGTGCTATAGGACAGGGGGGACGCGAGCAGTACTTC. Translated: CSAIGQGGREQYF.

The chain carries TRBV12-3 or TRBV12-4 and TRBJ2-1; 9 positions match TRBD1. CDR3 length equals 13 residues. V lost 5 bases, J lost 6 bases, and 2 bases stayed unmatched. The CDR3 DNA is TGTGCCAGCAGTCAGGACAGGGGCAATGAGCAGTTCTTC. Translation gives CASSQDRGNEQFF.